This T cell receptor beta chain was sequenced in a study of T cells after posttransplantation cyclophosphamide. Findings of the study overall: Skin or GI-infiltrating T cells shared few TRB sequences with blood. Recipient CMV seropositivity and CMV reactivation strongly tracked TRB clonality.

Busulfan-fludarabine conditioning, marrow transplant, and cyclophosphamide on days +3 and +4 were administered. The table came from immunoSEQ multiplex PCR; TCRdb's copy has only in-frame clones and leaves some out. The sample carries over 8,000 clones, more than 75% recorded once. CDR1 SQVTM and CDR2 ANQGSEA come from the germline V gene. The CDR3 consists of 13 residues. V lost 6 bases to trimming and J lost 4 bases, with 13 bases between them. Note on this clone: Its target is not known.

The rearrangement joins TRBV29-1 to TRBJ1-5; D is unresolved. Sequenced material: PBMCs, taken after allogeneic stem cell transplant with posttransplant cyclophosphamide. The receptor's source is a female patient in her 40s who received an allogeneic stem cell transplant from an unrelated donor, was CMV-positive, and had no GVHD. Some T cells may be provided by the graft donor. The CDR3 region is CSVTLSGNQPQHF. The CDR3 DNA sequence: TGCAGCGTCACATTGAGCGGGAATCAGCCCCAGCATTTT.